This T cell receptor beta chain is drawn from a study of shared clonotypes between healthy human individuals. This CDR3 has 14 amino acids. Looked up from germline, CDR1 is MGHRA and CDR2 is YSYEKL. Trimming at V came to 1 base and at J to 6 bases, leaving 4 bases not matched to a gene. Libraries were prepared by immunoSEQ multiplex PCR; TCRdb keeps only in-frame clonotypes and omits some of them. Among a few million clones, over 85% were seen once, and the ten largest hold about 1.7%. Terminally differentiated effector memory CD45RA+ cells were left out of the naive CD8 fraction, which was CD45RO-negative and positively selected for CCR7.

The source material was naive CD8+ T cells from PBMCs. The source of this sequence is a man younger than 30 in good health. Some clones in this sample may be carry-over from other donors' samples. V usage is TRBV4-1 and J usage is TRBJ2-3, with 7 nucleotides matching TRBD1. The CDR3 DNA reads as TGCGCCAGCAGCCAAGCCCAGGGGGTGGATACGCAGTATTTT. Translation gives CASSQAQGVDTQYF.